This T cell receptor beta chain was captured by sequencing in a study of shared clonotypes between healthy human individuals. CD45RO-negative CD8 cells positively selected for CCR7 made up the naive population, which excluded terminally differentiated effector memory CD45RA+ cells. The ends lost 5 bases at V and 8 bases at J; junction bases unmatched: 11. The CDR3 runs to 14 residues. Germline V gene data show CDR1 as MNHEY and CDR2 as SMNVEV (reference sequence). Profiling relied on immunoSEQ multiplex PCR, and the TCRdb table lists in-frame clones only, not all of them. The sample records about 2.1 million clones, just over 90% being singletons.

The rearrangement uses TRBV27 and TRBJ1-2; 7 bases match TRBD1. This clonotype originated in a man aged 18 to 30 in good health. Some clones in this sample may be carry-over from other donors' samples. The sequenced material came from naive CD8+ T cells from PBMCs. CDR3: CASSITGTAWGYTF. The CDR3 DNA follows: TGTGCCAGCAGTATAACCGGGACAGCCTGGGGCTACACCTTC.